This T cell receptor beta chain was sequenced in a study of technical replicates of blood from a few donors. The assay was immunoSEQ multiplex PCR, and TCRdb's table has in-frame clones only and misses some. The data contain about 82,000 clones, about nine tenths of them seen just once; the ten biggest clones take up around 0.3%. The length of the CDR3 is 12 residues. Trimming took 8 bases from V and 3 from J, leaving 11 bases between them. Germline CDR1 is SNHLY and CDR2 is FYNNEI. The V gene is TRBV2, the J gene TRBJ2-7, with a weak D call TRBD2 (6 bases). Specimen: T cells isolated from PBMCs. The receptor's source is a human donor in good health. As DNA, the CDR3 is TGTGCCAGCGTTGGGGGGAACTACGAGCAGTACTTC. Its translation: CASVGGNYEQYF.